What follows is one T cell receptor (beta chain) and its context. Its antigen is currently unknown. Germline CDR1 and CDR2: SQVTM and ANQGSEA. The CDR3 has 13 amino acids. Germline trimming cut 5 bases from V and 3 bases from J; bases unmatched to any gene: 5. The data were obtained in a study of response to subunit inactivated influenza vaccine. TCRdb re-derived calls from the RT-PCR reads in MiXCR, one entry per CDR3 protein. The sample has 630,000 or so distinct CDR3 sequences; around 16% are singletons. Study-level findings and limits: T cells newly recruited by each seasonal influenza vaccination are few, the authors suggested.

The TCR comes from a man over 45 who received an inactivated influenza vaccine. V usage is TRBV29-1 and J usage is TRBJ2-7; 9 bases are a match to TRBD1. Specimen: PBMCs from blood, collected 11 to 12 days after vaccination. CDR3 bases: TGCAGCGTTTCGCCGGACAGGGGCTACGAGCAGTACTTC. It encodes CSVSPDRGYEQYF.